The clone carrying this TCR beta chain was seen many times. The antigen is not known. This sample stems from a study of T cells in Graves' hyperthyroidism and ophthalmopathy. At the level of the study: Upon initial diagnosis and before any treatment, peripheral blood was collected.

V dropped 5 bases and J dropped 2 bases, with 10 bases sitting between them. There are 13 residues in the CDR3. Germline lookup yields CDR1 ENHRY and CDR2 SYGVKD. Findings and caveats of the study: Among clonotypes expanded in thyroid above 0.001, most were also found in blood.

The CDR3 regions of TCR beta were amplified from RNA transcripts. First-round RT-PCR targeting the TCR CDR3 was performed with the HTBI primer set. TCRdb independently ran MiXCR on the multiplex PCR reads; one entry per CDR3 protein. The sample includes about 520,000 distinct CDR3 sequences, about 24% of them seen just once. The cohort's ophthalmopathy patients, a group with duration under 3 months, had a Clinical Activity Score of at least 3 and a NOSPECS grade of at least 4. The diagnostic basis comprised clinical symptoms, serum thyroxine and TRAb, thyroid ultrasound and orbital computed tomography.

Sequences were obtained from blood. This rearrangement joins TRBV10-3 to TRBJ2-7; D is ambiguous. This receptor was taken from a woman aged 25 to 39 with Graves' ophthalmopathy. CDR3 amino acids: CAISPGPTYEQYF. CDR3 nucleotides: TGTGCCATCAGTCCGGGCCCAACCTACGAGCAGTACTTC.